The rows below give T cell receptor beta chains drawn from one sample of a study of technical replicates of blood from a few donors. Sequencing was performed with immunoSEQ multiplex PCR; in TCRdb, only in-frame clones are kept and a portion is missing. The sample has tens of thousands of clones, 93% seen once; the top ten hold about 0.26%. Material: T cells isolated from PBMCs. Source of these receptors: a human donor in good health. Each CDR3 is given with its conserved first and last residue. The order of the fields is V gene, J gene, D gene, clone size, CDR3 protein, CDR3 DNA. A D gene is named only where the DNA matches it firmly. Size tells how often a clone was seen (once, few, many) or the class of an expanded clone, and some rows leave it out.

TRBV14	TRBJ1-4	-	-	CASSHGSDFEKLFF	TGTGCCAGCAGCCACGGCAGCGACTTTGAAAAACTGTTTTTT
TRBV9	TRBJ1-1	-	few	CASSGLQGHAFF	TGTGCCAGCAGTGGTCTACAGGGTCATGCTTTCTTT
TRBV30	TRBJ1-5	-	-	CAWSVRWNQPQHF	TGTGCCTGGAGTGTGAGGTGGAATCAGCCCCAGCATTTT
TRBV6-5	TRBJ1-2	-	-	CASSYSMGNYGYTF	TGTGCCAGCAGTTACTCCATGGGCAACTATGGCTACACCTTC
TRBV19	TRBJ2-7	TRBD1	-	CASRHAGTEAYEQYF	TGTGCCAGTAGACACGCCGGGACAGAAGCCTACGAGCAGTACTTC
TRBV6-1	TRBJ1-4	-	-	CASRTGTQNEKLFF	TGTGCCAGCAGGACCGGGACACAAAATGAAAAACTGTTTTTT
TRBV4-1	TRBJ2-7	-	-	CASSPTLGPDEQYF	TGCGCCAGCAGCCCAACACTAGGCCCGGACGAGCAGTACTTC
TRBV9	TRBJ1-5	-	-	CASSVDGGINQPQHF	TGTGCCAGCAGCGTAGATGGAGGGATCAATCAGCCCCAGCATTTT
TRBV6-6	TRBJ2-7	TRBD2	-	CASRETSGSGEQYF	TGTGCCAGCAGGGAGACTAGCGGGAGTGGTGAGCAGTACTTC
TRBV6-1	TRBJ1-2	-	-	CASSESTGPNYGYTF	TGTGCCAGCAGTGAGTCGACAGGCCCTAACTATGGCTACACCTTC
TRBV30	TRBJ1-1	-	-	CARGRGNTEAFF	TGTGCGCGGGGGAGGGGGAACACTGAAGCTTTCTTT